The next 17 T cell receptor beta chains were all read from a single sample in a study of glioma-infiltrating T cells (dated by TCRdb to between 2015 and 2016). Sequenced using an Illumina MiSeq. The iRepertoire nested amplicon-rescue multiplex PCR (arm-PCR) platform was used to amplify TCR alpha and beta CDR3 regions from RNA. TCRdb's own reprocessing of the public reads used fastp at Q25 and MiXCR and kept productive beta chains. All rows with the same CDR3 protein become a single entry with the most common DNA and genes. This sample lists some 3,900 distinct CDR3 sequences; roughly 90% were detected once. Jointly, the top ten make up 26% of the sample. Sequencing was carried out using glioma tissue, nonneoplastic brain tissue, or PBMCs (not recorded which). Receptors originate from a human donor with low-grade glioma or glioblastoma, undergoing nonglioma brain surgery, or in good health (not recorded which).

Comment on this clonotype: This beta chain is a stray read from a library made for alpha chains; its abundance is not meaningful. The chain links TRBV7-9 to TRBJ1-6; TRBD1 matches 8 bases. Per germline, CDR1 SEHNR and CDR2 FQNEAQ (reference sequence). This CDR3 comprises 15 residues. Unmatched junction bases numbered 2, after V lost 0 bases and J lost 7 bases. The DNA of the CDR3 is TGTGCCAGCAGCTTAGCGGACAGGGAGAATTCACCCCTCCACTTT. Amino acids: CASSLADRENSPLHF. Supplemented by reference TRBV7-9 and TRBJ1-6, the full variable domain reads DTGVSQNPRHKITKRGQNVTFRCDPISEHNRLYWYRQTLGQGPEFLTYFQNEAQLEKSRLLSDRFSAERPKGSFSTLEIQRTEQGDSAMYLCASSLADRENSPLHFGNGTRLTVT.

Concerning this clonotype: Since the library was made to target alpha chains, this beta chain is a stray read and its abundance is not meaningful. The chain recombines TRBV7-2 with TRBJ2-5, with 7 bases identical to TRBD1. Germline V lookup: CDR1 SGHTA, CDR2 FQGNSA. The CDR3 covers 13 residues. J was trimmed by 5 bases and V by 5 bases; bases with no gene match: 5. The CDR3, as DNA: TGTGCCAGCAGCCGTACAGGGGACGAGACCCAGTACTTC. This encodes CASSRTGDETQYF.

Remarks on this clonotype: A library made for alpha chains picked up this beta chain off target, so its size means little. The chain couples TRBV6-5 to TRBJ2-7; no reliable D call. The V end lost 2 bases, the J end lost 4 bases, and 9 bases lay between the germline ends. Germline V gene sequence: CDR1 MNHEY, CDR2 SVGAGI. This CDR3 spans 13 amino acids. The CDR3 loop is CASSYDRNYEQYF. The CDR3 coding sequence is TGTGCCAGCAGTTACGATAGGAATTACGAGCAGTACTTC.

As to this clonotype: The library was prepared for alpha chains; this beta chain is a stray read, so its frequency means little. The chain employs TRBV4-1 and TRBJ1-2, with 7 bases aligning to TRBD1. The CDR3 runs 15 residues. CDR1 and CDR2 from the germline V gene are MGHRA and YSYEKL. Losses at the gene ends were 4 bases for V and 7 bases for J; bases not matched to a gene: 12. CDR3 sequence reads: CASSLVDRETVGYTF. The CDR3 DNA follows: TGCGCCAGCAGCCTAGTAGACAGGGAGACTGTTGGCTACACCTTC.

In regard to this clonotype: As an off-target read in a library built for alpha chains, this beta chain has a frequency of little significance. The chain is built from TRBV6-2 or TRBV6-3 and TRBJ1-5; D gene uncertain. Germline lookup yields CDR1 MNHEY and CDR2 SVGEGT. The V end was cut by 4 bases, the J end by 5 bases, with 9 bases between. The CDR3 has 13 amino acids. CDR3 protein: CASSFLVDQPQHF. CDR3 in DNA: TGTGCCAGCAGTTTCCTAGTAGATCAGCCCCAGCATTTT.

As to this clonotype: Little can be read into the size of this beta chain, an off-target read in a library designed for alpha chains. The rearrangement uses TRBV2 and TRBJ1-4; 12 nucleotides line up with TRBD1. Germline V gives CDR1 SNHLY, CDR2 FYNNEI. The CDR3 is made up of 12 amino acids. V lost 6 bases and J lost 16; bases outside the gene matches: 6. This chain's CDR3 is CASRGTGGAPFF. The CDR3 nucleotides are TGTGCCAGCAGAGGGACAGGGGGCGCCCCGTTTTTT.

A note on this clonotype: Being off target in a library aimed at alpha chains, this beta chain has a size of little meaning. The chain couples TRBV20-1 to TRBJ2-7, with 8 bases matching TRBD2. This CDR3 spans 13 amino acids. CDR1 DFQATT and CDR2 SNEGSKA come from the germline V gene (reference sequence). J was trimmed by 4 bases and V by 3 bases; bases with no gene match: 5. The CDR3 nucleotides read TGCAGTGCTAGCGGGGGGGCCGGATACGAGCAGTACTTC. It yields the protein CSASGGAGYEQYF.

In the case of this clonotype: The junction differs from germline at one of its ends, possibly a read error. Since the library was made to target alpha chains, this beta chain is a stray read and its abundance is not meaningful. The chain links TRBV6-2 or TRBV6-3 to TRBJ2-1; D is undetermined. The germline gives CDR1 MNHEY, CDR2 SVGEGT. The CDR3 runs 15 residues. The CDR3 spells CASGYSTNTYNEQFF. As DNA, the CDR3 is TGTGCCAGCGGTTACTCGACCAATACCTACAATGAGCAGTTCTTC.

A word on this clonotype: Because the library targeted alpha chains, this beta chain is an off-target read whose size means little. The rearrangement links TRBV6-1 to TRBJ1-2; D perhaps matches TRBD1 (5 bases). Per germline, CDR1 MNHNS and CDR2 SASEGT. The CDR3 is made up of 12 amino acids. The germline V and J ends were trimmed by 10 bases and 5 bases, with 14 bases remaining between them. The CDR3 DNA is TGTGCCATCCAGACAGCTTATTATGGCTACACCTTC. It yields the protein CAIQTAYYGYTF.

As to this clonotype: This beta chain is a stray read from a library made for alpha chains; its abundance is not meaningful. The chain joins TRBV6-2 or TRBV6-3 to TRBJ2-7; no reliable D call. With 0 bases removed from V and 3 bases from J, the gap between germline ends came to 9 bases. The CDR3 contains 14 residues. Germline CDR1 is MNHEY and CDR2 is SVGEGT. The CDR3 spells CASSYSKRDYEQYV. Here the CDR3 DNA reads TGTGCCAGCAGTTACTCGAAAAGGGACTACGAGCAGTACGTC.

Note on this clonotype: This beta chain is an unintended read in a library built for alpha chains; its size means little. The chain links TRBV7-2 to TRBJ2-5; TRBD1 matches at 11 bases. CDR3 size: 13 residues. Germline trimming cut 5 bases from V and 7 bases from J; bases unmatched to any gene: 3. The V gene's germline CDR1 is SGHTA and CDR2 FQGNSA. As DNA, the CDR3 is TGTGCCAGCAGCCGGACAGGGGGCGCGACCCAGTACTTC. Protein: CASSRTGGATQYF.

As for this clonotype: A library made for alpha chains picked up this beta chain off target, so its size means little. The chain uses TRBV6-2 or TRBV6-3 and TRBJ2-1; a possible D gene is TRBD2 (5 bases). CDR1 MNHEY and CDR2 SVGEGT come from the germline V gene. This CDR3 region has 17 residues. Deletions cut 2 bases from V and 3 bases from J, with 17 bases between. The CDR3 sequence is CASSYSWPSPYYNEQFF. Here the CDR3 DNA reads TGTGCCAGCAGTTACAGTTGGCCTAGCCCCTACTACAATGAGCAGTTCTTC.

On this clonotype: At one end, the junction sequence differs from germline, possibly due to a read error. Because the library targeted alpha chains, this beta chain is an off-target read whose size means little. V and J are TRBV27 and TRBJ1-6, with D unclear. CDR1 is MNHEY, CDR2 SMNVEV, per germline (reference sequence). There are 15 residues in the CDR3. The CDR3 sequence: CASSTRPSNNSPIHF. The CDR3 region has the DNA TGTGCCAGCAGTACCCGACCGAGTAATAATTCACCCATCCACTTT.

This clonotype occurred a few times. This beta chain is a stray read from a library made for alpha chains; its abundance is not meaningful. The V gene is TRBV28, the J gene TRBJ1-1; D not resolved. This CDR3 contains 14 residues. Germline V gene sequence: CDR1 MDHEN, CDR2 SYDVKM. Trimming pared 5 bases from V and 12 bases from J, leaving 22 bases between. This CDR3 is CASSPRTPVEWTFF. CDR3 DNA sequence: TGTGCCAGCAGTCCCCGTACACCCGTTGAATGGACTTTCTTT.

Points on this clonotype: This beta chain is off target for a library built for alpha chains, so its abundance means little. The DNA of the CDR3 is TGTGCCAGCAGGACCTTACAGGGGGCAGCTTCACCCCTCCACTTT. Translating it yields CASRTLQGAASPLHF. The chain is built from TRBV7-6 and TRBJ1-6, with TRBD1 matching 9 bases. From germline, CDR1 is SGHVS and CDR2 FNYEAQ. V shed 6 bases, J shed 9 bases, and the junction held 9 bases outside the gene matches. The CDR3 is 15 residues long.

For this clonotype: This beta chain was picked up by a library intended for alpha chains and is off target, so its count carries little meaning. The rearrangement uses TRBV28 and TRBJ1-5, with D unresolved. This CDR3 spans 12 amino acids. With 6 bases removed from V and 1 base from J, the gap between germline ends came to 4 bases. Germline lookup yields CDR1 MDHEN and CDR2 SYDVKM. CDR3 residues: CASRISNQPQHF. The CDR3 nucleotides read TGTGCCAGCAGAATAAGCAATCAGCCCCAGCATTTT.

Comments on this clonotype: As an off-target read in a library built for alpha chains, this beta chain has a frequency of little significance. This rearrangement joins TRBV15 to TRBJ2-5; the D is unclear. Germline V lookup: CDR1 LNHNV, CDR2 YYDKDF (reference sequence). The CDR3 totals 14 residues. Trimming cost V 0 bases and J 5 bases, with 10 bases left between them. The CDR3 sequence: CATSRDRHRETQYF. The CDR3 bases are TGTGCCACCAGCAGAGATCGTCATCGGGAGACCCAGTACTTC.